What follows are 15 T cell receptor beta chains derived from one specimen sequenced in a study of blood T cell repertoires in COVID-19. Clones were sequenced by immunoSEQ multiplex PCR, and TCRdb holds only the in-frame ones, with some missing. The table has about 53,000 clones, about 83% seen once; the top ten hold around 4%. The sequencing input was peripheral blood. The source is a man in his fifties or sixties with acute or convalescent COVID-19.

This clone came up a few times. CDR3: CASSSVRDTQTVIYEQYF. The CDR3, as DNA: TGTGCCAGCAGTTCTGTCCGGGACACCCAGACGGTTATCTACGAGCAGTACTTC. The V gene is TRBV27, the J gene TRBJ2-7; weak D call: TRBD1 (6 bases). The V end lost 4 bases, the J end lost 3 bases, and 25 bases lay between the germline ends. The CDR3 totals 18 residues. Germline-derived CDR1 and CDR2 are MNHEY and SMNVEV (reference sequence).

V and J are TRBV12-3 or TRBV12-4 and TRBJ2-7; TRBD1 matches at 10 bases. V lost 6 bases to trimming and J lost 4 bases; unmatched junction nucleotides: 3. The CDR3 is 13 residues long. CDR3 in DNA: TGTGCCAGCAGGCGACAGGGGGCGTACGAGCAGTACTTC. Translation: CASRRQGAYEQYF.

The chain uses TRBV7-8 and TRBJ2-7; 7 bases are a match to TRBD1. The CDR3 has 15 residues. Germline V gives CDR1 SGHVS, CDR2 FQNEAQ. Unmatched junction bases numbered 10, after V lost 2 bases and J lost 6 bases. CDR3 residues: CASSLIGGSLGEQYF. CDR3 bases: TGTGCCAGCAGCTTAATAGGGGGCAGCCTAGGCGAGCAGTACTTC.

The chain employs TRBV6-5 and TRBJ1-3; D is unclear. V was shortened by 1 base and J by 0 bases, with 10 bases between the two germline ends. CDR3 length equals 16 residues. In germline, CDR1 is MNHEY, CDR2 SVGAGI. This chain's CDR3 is CASSYLSTGSGNTIYF. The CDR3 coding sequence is TGTGCCAGCAGTTACTTAAGTACCGGCTCTGGAAACACCATATATTTT.

The CDR3 DNA reads TGCGCCAGCAGTGAGGGACGGCAGGGGGCCGCTTTCTTT. It codes for CASSEGRQGAAFF. The gene calls are TRBV10-1 and TRBJ1-1; 8 nucleotides match TRBD1. V gave up 2 bases and J gave up 11 bases; unmatched junction bases: 7. The CDR3 is made up of 13 amino acids. CDR1 and CDR2 from the germline V gene are WNHNN and SYGVQD (reference sequence).

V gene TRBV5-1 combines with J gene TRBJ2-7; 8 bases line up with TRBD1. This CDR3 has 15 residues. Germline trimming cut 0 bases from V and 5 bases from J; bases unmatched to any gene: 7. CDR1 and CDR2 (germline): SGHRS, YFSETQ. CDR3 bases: TGCGCCAGCAGCTTGGCCACGGGACAGGTTAACGAGCAGTACTTC. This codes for CASSLATGQVNEQYF.

The CDR3 DNA reads as TGCGCCAGCAGCTTGTGGGACAGGGGAAATTCACCCCTCCACTTT. This codes for CASSLWDRGNSPLHF. The gene calls are TRBV5-1 and TRBJ1-6, with 10 positions matching TRBD1. The trim removed 1 base at V and 7 bases at J, leaving 2 bases unmatched. The CDR3 is 15 residues long. Germline-derived CDR1 and CDR2 are SGHRS and YFSETQ.

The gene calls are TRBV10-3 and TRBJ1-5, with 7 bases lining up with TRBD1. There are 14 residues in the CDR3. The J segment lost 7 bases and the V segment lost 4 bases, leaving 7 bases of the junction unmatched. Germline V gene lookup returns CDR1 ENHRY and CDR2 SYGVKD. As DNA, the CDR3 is TGTGCCATCAGTGGCGAAGGGGGCGGGCAGCCCCAGCATTTT. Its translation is CAISGEGGGQPQHF.

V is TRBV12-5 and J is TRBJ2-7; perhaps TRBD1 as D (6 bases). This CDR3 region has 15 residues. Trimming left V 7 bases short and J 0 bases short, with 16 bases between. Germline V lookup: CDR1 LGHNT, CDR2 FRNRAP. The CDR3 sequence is CASALDRTSSYEQYF. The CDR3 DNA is TGTGCTAGTGCCCTAGACAGGACAAGCTCCTACGAGCAGTACTTC.

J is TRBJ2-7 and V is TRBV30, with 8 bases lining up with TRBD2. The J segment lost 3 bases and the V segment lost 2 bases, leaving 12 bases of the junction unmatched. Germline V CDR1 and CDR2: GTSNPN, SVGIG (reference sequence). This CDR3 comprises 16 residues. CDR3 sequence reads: CAWSPSRLALNYEQYF. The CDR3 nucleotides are TGTGCCTGGAGTCCGAGTCGACTAGCGTTGAACTACGAGCAGTACTTC.

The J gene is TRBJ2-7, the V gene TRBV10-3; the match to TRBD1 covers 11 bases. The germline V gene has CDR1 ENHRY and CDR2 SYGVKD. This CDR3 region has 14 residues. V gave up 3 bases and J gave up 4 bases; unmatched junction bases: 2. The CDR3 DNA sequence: TGTGCCATCAGTGAAGGGGACAGGGGGTACGAGCAGTACTTC. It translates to CAISEGDRGYEQYF.

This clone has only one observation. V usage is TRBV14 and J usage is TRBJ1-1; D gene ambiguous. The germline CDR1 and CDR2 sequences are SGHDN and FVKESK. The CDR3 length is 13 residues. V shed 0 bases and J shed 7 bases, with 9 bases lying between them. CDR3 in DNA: TGTGCCAGCAGCCAAGATGGAGGGATTGAAGCTTTCTTT. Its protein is CASSQDGGIEAFF.

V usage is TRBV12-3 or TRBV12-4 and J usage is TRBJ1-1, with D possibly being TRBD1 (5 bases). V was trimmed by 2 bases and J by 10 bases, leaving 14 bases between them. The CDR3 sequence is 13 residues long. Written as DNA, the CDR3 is TGTGCCAGCAGTTTAATGCGACAGACCTCAGCTTTCTTT. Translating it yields CASSLMRQTSAFF.

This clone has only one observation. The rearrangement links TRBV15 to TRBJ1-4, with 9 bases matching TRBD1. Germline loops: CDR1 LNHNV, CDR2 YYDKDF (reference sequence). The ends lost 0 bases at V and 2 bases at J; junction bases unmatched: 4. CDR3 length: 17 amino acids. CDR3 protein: CATSRERTGVTNEKLFF. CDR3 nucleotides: TGTGCCACCAGCAGAGAGAGGACAGGGGTCACTAATGAAAAACTGTTTTTT.

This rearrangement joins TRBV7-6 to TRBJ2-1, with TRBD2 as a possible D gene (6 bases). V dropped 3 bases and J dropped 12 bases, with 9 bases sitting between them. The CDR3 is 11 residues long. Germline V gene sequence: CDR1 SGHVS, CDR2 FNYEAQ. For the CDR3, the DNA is TGTGCCAGCAGCTTGGACTACAGGCAGTTCTTC. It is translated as CASSLDYRQFF.